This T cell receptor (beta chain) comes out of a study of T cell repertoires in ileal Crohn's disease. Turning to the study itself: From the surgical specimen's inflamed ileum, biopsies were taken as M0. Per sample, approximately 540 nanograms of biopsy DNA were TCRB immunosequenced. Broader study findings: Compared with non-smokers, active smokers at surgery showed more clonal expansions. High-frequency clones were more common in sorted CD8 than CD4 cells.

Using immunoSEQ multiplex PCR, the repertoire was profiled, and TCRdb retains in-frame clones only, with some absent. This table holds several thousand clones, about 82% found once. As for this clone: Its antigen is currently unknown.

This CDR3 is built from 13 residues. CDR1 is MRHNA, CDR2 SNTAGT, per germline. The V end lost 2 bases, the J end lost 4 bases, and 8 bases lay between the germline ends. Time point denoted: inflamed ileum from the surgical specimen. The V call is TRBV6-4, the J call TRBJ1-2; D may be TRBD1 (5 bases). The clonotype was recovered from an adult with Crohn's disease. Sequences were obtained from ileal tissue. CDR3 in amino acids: CASSDGGRYGYTF. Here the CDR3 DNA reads TGTGCCAGCAGTGACGGGGGACGCTATGGCTACACCTTC.